Detailed here is one TCR beta chain. Its antigen is undetermined. These data originate in a study of blood T cells in healthy people across ages. Study-wide results and limits: Among long-lived donors, naive CD4+ cells were more numerous and diversity higher than in aged donors.

Isolation per sample recovered at least 6 million PBMCs. CDR3 length: 17 residues. Germline CDR1 reads MNHEY; CDR2 reads SVGEGT. V dropped 2 bases and J dropped 2; count of bases not matched to a gene: 11. The use of a sample-barcoded 5' primer and a J-beta primer mix characterized a second PCR of roughly 6 to 11 cycles. TCRdb passed the 5' RACE reads through MiXCR, listing each CDR3 protein once. Of about 1.1 million distinct CDR3 sequences listed, roughly two fifths were seen once; the top ten hold about an eighth. The chain recombines TRBV6-2 or TRBV6-3 with TRBJ2-5; 7 bases align to TRBD2. This sequence was found in a man between 18 and 29 years old in good health. Source material: blood. The CDR3 sequence: CASSYERTSRMQETQYF. The CDR3 DNA reads as TGTGCCAGCAGTTACGAGAGGACTAGTCGGATGCAAGAGACCCAGTACTTC.